What follows are 13 T cell receptor beta chains derived from one specimen sequenced in a study of cytomegalovirus exposure and HLA in healthy donors. PCR primers comprised 60 Vbeta and 13 Jbeta primers. Some clones are missing from TCRdb's copy, which holds only in-frame ones; the method was immunoSEQ multiplex PCR. The data show 200,000 or so clones, with 84% seen just once and about 0.24% held by the top ten. The sample taken for sequencing was PBMCs. Source of these receptors: a boy aged 5 to 17 in good health and CMV-seronegative.

The chain recombines TRBV5-1 with TRBJ2-3; TRBD2 agrees at 7 bases. V was pared by 4 bases and J by 1 base, with 3 bases of the junction left unmatched. The germline V gene has CDR1 SGHRS and CDR2 YFSETQ. This CDR3 region has 14 residues. The DNA of the CDR3 is TGCGCCAGCAGCCGCCGGGAGGGCACAGATACGCAGTATTTT. This sequence encodes CASSRREGTDTQYF. Drawing the rest from reference TRBV5-1 and TRBJ2-3, the complete variable domain is KAGVTQTPRYLIKTRGQQVTLSCSPISGHRSVSWYQQTPGQGLQFLFEYFSETQRNKGNFPGRFSGRQFSNSRSEMNVSTLELGDSALYLCASSRREGTDTQYFGPGTRLTVL.

The genes are TRBV5-5 and TRBJ2-3; no clear D. V lost 0 bases, J lost 4 bases, and 6 bases lay in between. From germline, CDR1 is SGHKS and CDR2 YYEKEE (reference sequence). The CDR3 covers 13 residues. The CDR3 sequence: CASSLAEPDTQYF. The CDR3 bases are TGTGCCAGCAGCTTGGCGGAGCCAGATACGCAGTATTTT.

V and J are TRBV5-1 and TRBJ1-1; no reliable D call. Trimming took 7 bases from V and 0 from J, leaving 19 bases between them. Germline values: CDR1 SGHRS, CDR2 YFSETQ. The CDR3 is made up of 16 amino acids. CDR3 DNA: TGCGCCAGCCTCCCTGGAGTGGCAGTGATGAACACTGAAGCTTTCTTT. Encoded protein: CASLPGVAVMNTEAFF.

This chain uses TRBV27 with TRBJ2-5; TRBD2 aligns across 8 bases. The end of the DNA aligns better with TRBJ2-7, so the J call may be wrong. The CDR3 extends over 13 amino acids. Looked up from germline, CDR1 is MNHEY and CDR2 is SMNVEV (reference sequence). The CDR3 nucleotides are TGTGCCAGCACCCAACGGGGGGGCTACGAGCAGTACTTC. It yields the protein CASTQRGGYEQYF.

The J gene is TRBJ2-7, the V gene TRBV6-1; the D is unclear. The CDR3 runs to 13 residues. V was pared by 0 bases and J by 2 bases, with 5 bases between. In germline, CDR1 is MNHNS, CDR2 SASEGT. CDR3 nucleotides: TGTGCCAGCAGTGAAGCGAACACCTACGAGCAGTACTTC. It yields the protein CASSEANTYEQYF.

This rearrangement joins TRBV10-3 to TRBJ2-7; 9 nucleotides match TRBD1. CDR1 is ENHRY and CDR2 is SYGVKD in the germline V gene. V gave up 7 bases and J gave up 0 bases; unmatched junction bases: 1. This CDR3 contains 13 residues. The CDR3 DNA sequence: TGTGCCATCATGGGACAGGGCTCCTACGAGCAGTACTTC. Translated: CAIMGQGSYEQYF.

The V call is TRBV4-2, the J call TRBJ2-1; perhaps TRBD2 as D (5 bases). Germline V gene data show CDR1 as LGHNA and CDR2 as YNFKEQ. CDR3 size: 19 residues. The V and J ends lost 4 bases and 5 bases respectively, with 27 bases between them. The CDR3 sequence: CASSPRLFRVRREDNEQFF. The CDR3 bases are TGTGCCAGCAGCCCGAGACTATTTCGAGTTCGGCGCGAAGACAATGAGCAGTTCTTC.

The chain joins TRBV30 to TRBJ1-5; TRBD1 is a possible D gene (5 bases). Trimming removed 0 bases from V and 6 bases from J, with 9 bases in between. Looked up from germline, CDR1 is GTSNPN and CDR2 is SVGIG (reference sequence). The CDR3 is made up of 13 amino acids. Here the CDR3 DNA reads TGTGCCTGGAGTGTCAGGGAAGGTCAGCCCCAGCATTTT. It is translated as CAWSVREGQPQHF.

The rearrangement links TRBV7-9 to TRBJ1-2; D uncertain. Germline lookup yields CDR1 SEHNR and CDR2 FQNEAQ (reference sequence). V was shortened by 5 bases and J by 1 base, with 8 bases between the two germline ends. The CDR3 contains 13 residues. In DNA, the CDR3 is TGTGCCAGCAGCCCTAGGAATAACTATGGCTACACCTTC. The encoded protein is CASSPRNNYGYTF.

This chain links TRBV28 with TRBJ1-1; D is perhaps TRBD1 (6 bases). CDR1 and CDR2 from the germline V gene are MDHEN and SYDVKM. Trimming took off 8 bases at V and 4 bases at J, with 11 bases between the two ends. This CDR3 has 12 amino acids. In nucleotides, the CDR3 is TGTGCCAGCGGCGGGGGCTTCACTGAAGCTTTCTTT. It translates to CASGGGFTEAFF.

V gene TRBV30 combines with J gene TRBJ1-1; tentative D call: TRBD1 (6 bases). CDR1 is GTSNPN, CDR2 SVGIG, per germline (reference sequence). V was trimmed by 5 bases and J by 4 bases, leaving 26 bases between them. The CDR3 contains 17 residues. The CDR3 sequence is CAWSGWGPDGRGTEAFF. The CDR3 nucleotides read TGTGCCTGGTCTGGTTGGGGGCCCGACGGACGGGGCACTGAAGCTTTCTTT.

The chain links TRBV29-1 to TRBJ2-7; unclear D gene. The germline CDR1 and CDR2 sequences are SQVTM and ANQGSEA. This CDR3 has 12 residues. The CDR3 here is CSGTQDNYEQYF. CDR3 sequence (DNA): TGCAGTGGTACGCAAGACAACTACGAGCAGTACTTC.

The gene calls are TRBV5-4 and TRBJ2-3, with 8 bases identical to TRBD2. In germline, CDR1 is SGHNT, CDR2 YYREEE (reference sequence). The CDR3 totals 16 residues. V was clipped by 0 bases and J by 3 bases; unmatched bases: 6. The CDR3 protein is CASSLDMGLVTDTQYF. The CDR3 DNA follows: TGTGCCAGCAGCTTGGATATGGGACTAGTTACAGATACGCAGTATTTT.